This T cell receptor beta chain was captured in a study of blood T cell repertoires in COVID-19. On the study more broadly: Researchers got acute and convalescent COVID-19 samples from the United States, Italy and Spain. PBMCs, B-cell-depleted T cells, or T cells provided the cDNA or gDNA that made up the material.

This clone was recorded once. Original processing notes: Amplified reference gene primers provided the basis for estimating nucleated cell counts. Measured with immunoSEQ multiplex PCR; TCRdb has only the in-frame clones, and not every one. From that table come the V and J calls and clone size; the DNA was used to work out D and trimming. The sample holds under 250,000 clones, around nine tenths seen once. Sequencing input: peripheral blood. The sequence was collected from a woman aged 60 to 75 who had recovered from COVID-19.

The CDR3: CASSPGTGPAEQYF. The CDR3 bases are TGTGCCAGCTCACCAGGGACAGGGCCCGCCGAGCAGTACTTC. The genes are TRBV18 and TRBJ2-7; 9 bases are shared with TRBD1. Per the germline V gene, CDR1 is KGHSH and CDR2 is LQKENI. The V segment lost 2 bases and the J segment 6 bases; nucleotides outside the gene matches: 5. CDR3 length: 14 amino acids.